Each of the 18 T cell receptor beta chains below was sequenced from the same sample in a study of post-analysis software for immune sequencing data. These TCRs' antigens remain unknown. Findings and limits, study-wide: Five or six TRBV segments were significantly more frequent in patients than in controls. TRBV5-6, TRBV5-1 and TRBV20-1 were among these segments.

Unique molecular identifiers tagged the TCR beta cDNA libraries. TCRdb processed the PCR reads anew with MiXCR; each CDR3 protein has one entry. The sample holds fewer than 550,000 distinct CDR3 sequences, approximately 34% seen once. The specimen sequenced was blood. The receptors originated from a girl aged 2-17 years with multiple sclerosis.

CDR3 bases: TGTGCCTCACAGGATCCTTCCTACAATGAGCAGTACTTC. Translating gives CASQDPSYNEQYF. The J gene is TRBJ2-7, the V gene TRBV24-1, with a tentative D call TRBD1 (5 bases). The length of the CDR3 is 13 residues. Trimming shortened V by 12 bases and J by 7 bases, and 21 bases separated the two germline ends. CDR1 KGHDR and CDR2 SFDVKD come from the germline V gene.

There are a few counts of this clonotype. The V call is TRBV5-1, the J call TRBJ1-6; 9 bases fit TRBD1. CDR1 and CDR2 (germline): SGHRS, YFSETQ. The length of the CDR3 is 16 residues. The V and J ends lost 0 bases and 6 bases, in that order; junction bases with no gene match: 4. DNA of the CDR3: TGCGCCAGCAGCTTGGATACAGGGGGCATTAATTCACCCCTCCACTTT. Translating gives CASSLDTGGINSPLHF. Drawing the rest from reference TRBV5-1 and TRBJ1-6, the complete variable domain is KAGVTQTPRYLIKTRGQQVTLSCSPISGHRSVSWYQQTPGQGLQFLFEYFSETQRNKGNFPGRFSGRQFSNSRSEMNVSTLELGDSALYLCASSLDTGGINSPLHFGNGTRLTVT.

This clonotype was seen only a few times. This chain uses TRBV20-1 with TRBJ2-3; the match to TRBD2 covers 10 bases. The V gene's germline CDR1 is DFQATT and CDR2 SNEGSKA (reference sequence). The CDR3 length is 17 residues. Unmatched junction bases numbered 9, after V lost 3 bases and J lost 0 bases. CDR3 in amino acids: CSARSLAGAPSTDTQYF. DNA for the CDR3: TGCAGTGCTAGGTCCCTAGCGGGGGCGCCTAGCACAGATACGCAGTATTTT.

This chain connects TRBV12-3 or TRBV12-4 to TRBJ1-4; 8 nucleotides match TRBD1. The CDR3 totals 17 residues. J was trimmed by 7 bases and V by 3 bases; bases with no gene match: 13. The CDR3 protein is CASSFLTGAEGSEKLFF. The CDR3 nucleotides are TGTGCCAGCAGTTTTCTGACAGGGGCAGAGGGGAGTGAAAAACTGTTTTTT.

This clonotype was detected only a few times. The CDR3 nucleotides are TGTGCCAGCAGCGTAGAATGGCAGAGGAGGAATGAGCAGTTCTTC. This sequence encodes CASSVEWQRRNEQFF. The rearrangement joins TRBV9 to TRBJ2-1; possibly TRBD2 for D (5 bases). CDR3 length equals 15 residues. Germline loops: CDR1 SGDLS, CDR2 YYNGEE. V was trimmed by 0 bases and J by 7 bases, leaving 14 bases between them. The entire variable domain, with the rest obtained from reference TRBV9 and TRBJ2-1, is as follows: DSGVTQTPKHLITATGQRVTLRCSPRSGDLSVYWYQQSLDQGLQFLIQYYNGEERAKGNILERFSAQQFPDLHSELNLSSLELGDSALYFCASSVEWQRRNEQFFGPGTRLTVL.

The rearrangement uses TRBV2 and TRBJ2-3; possibly TRBD1 or TRBD2 for D (5 bases each). The germline V gene encodes CDR1 SNHLY and CDR2 FYNNEI. CDR3 length: 13 amino acids. The ends were cut back, 3 bases at V and 5 bases at J, with 9 bases in the middle. CDR3 protein: CASSEGRIDTQYF. The CDR3, as DNA: TGTGCCAGCAGTGAGGGACGGATAGATACGCAGTATTTT.

V gene TRBV11-2 combines with J gene TRBJ2-1, with 9 bases lining up with TRBD2. After removal of 0 bases from V and 3 bases from J, the junction contained 15 bases not matched to a gene. Germline loops: CDR1 SGHAT, CDR2 FQNNGV. This CDR3 comprises 20 residues. The DNA for the CDR3 is TGTGCCAGCAGCTTAGATGTGAGTGGTCGGCGGGGGGGCTACTACAATGAGCAGTTCTTC. Translation: CASSLDVSGRRGGYYNEQFF.

The chain recombines TRBV10-2 with TRBJ1-2, with a possible D match to TRBD1 (5 bases). Per germline, CDR1 WSHSY and CDR2 SAAADI. V lost 3 bases and J 8 bases, leaving 16 bases between the germline ends. The CDR3 runs 14 residues. CDR3 amino acids: CASSDSPGRGGYTF. The CDR3 DNA reads TGCGCCAGCAGTGACAGCCCGGGACGGGGGGGCTACACCTTC.

This chain links TRBV5-1 with TRBJ1-2, with 9 positions matching TRBD1. V was pared by 0 bases and J by 4 bases, with 7 bases of the junction left unmatched. Germline loops: CDR1 SGHRS, CDR2 YFSETQ. The CDR3 loop spans 16 amino acids. CDR3 sequence (DNA): TGCGCCAGCAGCTTGGAAGGACAGGGGCACGGCTATGGCTACACCTTC. It specifies CASSLEGQGHGYGYTF.

This clonotype was counted at least ten times. This sequence joins TRBV29-1 and TRBJ2-3; no firm D call. V was clipped by 2 bases and J by 2 bases, with 5 bases between them. CDR1 is SQVTM, CDR2 ANQGSEA, per germline. This CDR3 spans 12 amino acids. The CDR3 loop reads CSVEKPTDTQYF. CDR3 sequence (DNA): TGCAGCGTTGAAAAACCCACAGATACGCAGTATTTT.

This clonotype showed up just once. CDR3 coding DNA: TGTGCCAGCAGCCCCACGGGAGATGTGTTATATGGCTACACCTTC. This gives the protein CASSPTGDVLYGYTF. This chain uses TRBV5-6 with TRBJ1-2; D gene ambiguous. The CDR3 extends over 15 amino acids. The V end lost 4 bases, the J end lost 5 bases, and 18 bases lay between the germline ends. The germline V gene has CDR1 SGHDT and CDR2 YYEEEE.

V and J are TRBV7-9 and TRBJ2-7; 7 nucleotides agree with TRBD1. The J call may be in error: the DNA end matches TRBJ2-5 better. The CDR3 contains 11 residues. Per the germline V gene, CDR1 is SEHNR and CDR2 is FQNEAQ (reference sequence). The CDR3 spells CASRTGSTQYF. CDR3 nucleotide sequence: TGTGCCAGCCGGACAGGTTCGACCCAGTACTTC.

CDR3 DNA: TGTGCCAGCAGCTCGGGACTACCGAGCTCCTACAATGAGCAGTTCTTC. Its protein product is CASSSGLPSSYNEQFF. This chain uses TRBV5-5 with TRBJ2-1; TRBD2 matches 7 bases. CDR3 length: 16 residues. V was clipped by 3 bases and J by 0 bases; unmatched bases: 6. CDR1 is SGHKS, CDR2 YYEKEE, per germline (reference sequence).

This chain uses TRBV20-1 with TRBJ1-5; D ambiguous. The CDR3 extends over 14 amino acids. Germline-derived CDR1 and CDR2 are DFQATT and SNEGSKA (reference sequence). V dropped 3 bases and J dropped 3 bases, with 12 bases sitting between them. The CDR3 DNA reads as TGCAGTGCTAGTATGGGGAACAACAATCAGCCCCAGCATTTT. Translation: CSASMGNNNQPQHF.

The V call is TRBV5-8, the J call TRBJ2-2; D unclear. V dropped 0 bases and J dropped 6 bases, with 12 bases sitting between them. The CDR3 contains 15 residues. Germline V gives CDR1 SGHTS, CDR2 YDEGEE. The CDR3 coding sequence is TGTGCCAGCAGCTTGGTGTTCAAAGGCGCCGGGGAGCTGTTTTTT. Protein: CASSLVFKGAGELFF.

The chain couples TRBV7-2 to TRBJ2-1; 8 nucleotides line up with TRBD2. The CDR3 runs 14 residues. The V segment lost 0 bases and the J segment 11 bases; nucleotides outside the gene matches: 6. Germline V gene sequence: CDR1 SGHTA, CDR2 FQGNSA. CDR3 in amino acids: CASSLAGLVLQQFF. In nucleotides, the CDR3 is TGTGCCAGCAGCTTAGCGGGACTAGTCCTCCAGCAGTTCTTC.

The rearrangement links TRBV4-2 to TRBJ2-5, with a possible D match to TRBD2 (5 bases). CDR1 is LGHNA, CDR2 YNFKEQ, per germline. V was clipped by 1 base and J by 3 bases, with 12 bases between them. The CDR3 runs 15 residues. The CDR3 sequence is CASSQAAREEETQYF. CDR3 bases: TGTGCCAGCAGCCAAGCAGCGAGGGAAGAAGAGACCCAGTACTTC.

This chain links TRBV20-1 with TRBJ2-1; possibly TRBD1 or TRBD2 for D (6 bases each). CDR1 is DFQATT and CDR2 is SNEGSKA in the germline V gene (reference sequence). V dropped 2 bases and J dropped 8 bases, with 22 bases sitting between them. The CDR3 extends over 16 amino acids. CDR3 loop: CSARRPDGGRLDEQFF. The CDR3 DNA reads TGCAGTGCTAGACGCCCCGACGGGGGCAGGTTGGATGAGCAGTTCTTC.